This is a list of T cell receptor beta chains from one sample in a study of blood T cell repertoires in COVID-19. Produced via immunoSEQ multiplex PCR; TCRdb's table is partial and in-frame only. The data show 150,000 or so clones, 70% to 90% seen once. Sample: PBMCs or T cells enriched from blood (not recorded which). Receptors were obtained from a middle-aged man who had recovered from COVID-19. Both conserved end residues are part of each CDR3. The order of the fields is V gene, D gene, J gene, CDR3 protein, CDR3 DNA. D genes are given only for firm matches.

>TRBV7-8|NA|TRBJ2-3
CASSFMETDTQYF
TGTGCCAGCAGCTTCATGGAGACAGATACGCAGTATTTT
>TRBV2|NA|TRBJ1-3
CASNRGSGNTIYF
TGTGCCAGCAATCGGGGATCTGGAAACACCATATATTTT
>TRBV5-6|NA|TRBJ1-1
CASSLAAGNVDTEAFF
TGTGCCAGCAGCTTGGCCGCAGGGAACGTGGACACTGAAGCTTTCTTT
>TRBV9|NA|TRBJ2-2
CASSVVPPGSTGKLFF
TGTGCCAGCAGCGTAGTCCCCCCGGGGTCAACGGGGAAGCTGTTTTTT
>TRBV7-8|NA|TRBJ1-2
CASSPIDRVTGGYTF
TGTGCCAGCAGCCCCATAGATCGGGTCACGGGGGGCTACACCTTC
>TRBV10-3|NA|TRBJ2-2
CAINRDLNTGELFF
TGTGCCATCAACCGGGACTTGAACACCGGGGAGCTGTTTTTT
>TRBV5-1|NA|TRBJ1-4
CASSILPRGNYATNEKLFF
TGCGCCAGCAGCATCCTCCCCCGGGGGAACTATGCAACTAATGAAAAACTGTTTTTT
>TRBV30|TRBD1|TRBJ2-7
CAWRNTGVRPTYEQYF
TGTGCCTGGAGGAATACAGGGGTCCGACCAACCTACGAGCAGTACTTC
>TRBV5-6|TRBD1|TRBJ1-2
CASSLRRDRVRGGYTF
TGTGCCAGCTCCCTCCGACGGGACAGGGTGAGAGGTGGCTACACCTTC
>TRBV7-9|TRBD1|TRBJ1-5
CASSLATGRGNQPQHF
TGTGCCAGCAGCTTAGCGACAGGGAGAGGCAATCAGCCCCAGCATTTT
>TRBV6-5|NA|TRBJ1-5
CASGRESNQPQHF
TGTGCCAGCGGGCGGGAAAGCAATCAGCCCCAGCATTTT
>TRBV7-3|NA|TRBJ1-6
CASSQGQNNSPLHF
TGTGCCAGCAGCCAAGGACAGAATAATTCACCCCTCCACTTT
>TRBV2|NA|TRBJ1-4
CASLPRFSNEKLFF
TGTGCCAGCCTACCGCGGTTCTCTAATGAAAAACTGTTTTTT